The 21 T cell receptor beta chains below come from one sample, sequenced in a study of blood T cell repertoires in COVID-19. Only in-frame clones appear in the TCRdb table, and some are missing; sequencing was by immunoSEQ multiplex PCR. The sample has 200,000 to 300,000 clones; roughly 80% are singletons. Sequencing input: peripheral blood. These receptors came from a woman under 30 with acute or convalescent COVID-19.

This chain links TRBV6-2 or TRBV6-3 with TRBJ2-7; 9 bases agree with TRBD1. Germline values: CDR1 MNHEY, CDR2 SVGEGT. The CDR3 spans 13 residues. V lost 7 bases to trimming and J lost 3 bases; unmatched junction nucleotides: 4. The DNA of the CDR3 is TGTGCCAGCATCCCGGGACAGGGCTACGAGCAGTACTTC. It specifies CASIPGQGYEQYF.

V usage is TRBV18 and J usage is TRBJ1-1; D might be TRBD1 (5 bases). V was cut by 6 bases and J by 5 bases, with 13 bases left in between. Germline V CDR1 and CDR2: KGHSH, LQKENI. This CDR3 has 13 residues. CDR3 DNA: TGTGCCAGCTCTCAAGCGGGGGAGACTGAAGCTTTCTTT. Its translation is CASSQAGETEAFF.

The V call is TRBV6-5, the J call TRBJ2-7, with a weak D call TRBD1 (6 bases). The CDR3 length is 12 residues. Per the germline V gene, CDR1 is MNHEY and CDR2 is SVGAGI. V was cut by 3 bases and J by 6 bases, with 9 bases left in between. CDR3 DNA: TGTGCCAGCAGTTATGGGGGCTCCGAGCAGTACTTC. Translating gives CASSYGGSEQYF.

The chain couples TRBV11-3 to TRBJ2-5, with 14 bases identical to TRBD2. Unmatched junction bases numbered 7, after V lost 5 bases and J lost 2 bases. This CDR3 region has 17 residues. The germline V gene encodes CDR1 SGHNT and CDR2 YENEEA. The CDR3 sequence: CASSEPRTSGRQETQYF. In DNA, the CDR3 is TGTGCCAGCAGCGAACCCCGGACTAGCGGGAGGCAAGAGACCCAGTACTTC.

The chain has TRBV3-1 (or the pseudogene TRBV3-2) and TRBJ2-1; maybe TRBD1 (6 bases). This CDR3 has 17 amino acids. Deletions cut 2 bases from V and 1 base from J, with 15 bases between. Germline loops: CDR1 LGHDT, CDR2 YNNKEL (reference sequence). The CDR3 DNA is TGTGCCAGCAGCCAATGGGACACCTACCGATCCTACAATGAGCAGTTCTTC. It codes for CASSQWDTYRSYNEQFF.

By proportion, this clone is medium-sized. The CDR3 DNA reads as TGTGCCAGCAGTGCCAGCGGGGGCACAGATACGCAGTATTTT. Translating gives CASSASGGTDTQYF. The V call is TRBV6-4, the J call TRBJ2-3; TRBD2 matches at 7 bases. The germline V gene encodes CDR1 MRHNA and CDR2 SNTAGT. The ends lost 4 bases at V and 1 base at J; junction bases unmatched: 2. The CDR3 has 14 amino acids.

This clone was observed once. The chain employs TRBV10-3 and TRBJ2-7, with TRBD1 identical over 8 bases. Trimming removed 4 bases from V and 5 bases from J; junction bases left unmatched: 10. The CDR3 has 15 amino acids. Per germline, CDR1 ENHRY and CDR2 SYGVKD. CDR3 sequence reads: CAISVETGVRNEQYF. The CDR3, as DNA: TGTGCCATCAGTGTCGAGACAGGGGTTAGAAACGAGCAGTACTTC.

The chain employs TRBV4-3 and TRBJ1-2, with 7 bases that match TRBD1. The germline V gene encodes CDR1 LGHNA and CDR2 YSLEER. Trimming cost V 0 bases and J 2 bases; bases outside gene matches: 3. CDR3 length: 15 amino acids. For the CDR3, the DNA is TGCGCCAGCAGCCAAGAATCGGGACAGAACTATGGCTACACCTTC. It yields the protein CASSQESGQNYGYTF.

V usage is TRBV6-5 and J usage is TRBJ2-7, with a tentative D call TRBD2 (6 bases). The germline V gene has CDR1 MNHEY and CDR2 SVGAGI. The CDR3 is 14 amino acids. The V end was cut by 0 bases, the J end by 6 bases, with 12 bases between. DNA of the CDR3: TGTGCCAGCAGTTACTCATGGGGGGAAGGCGAGCAGTACTTC. Its protein is CASSYSWGEGEQYF.

The CDR3 DNA reads as TGCGCCAGCAGCCAACAGGGGCCGAACTATGGCTACACCTTC. Its translation is CASSQQGPNYGYTF. The V gene is TRBV4-3, the J gene TRBJ1-2; possibly TRBD1 for D (6 bases). The germline V gene encodes CDR1 LGHNA and CDR2 YSLEER. There are 14 residues in the CDR3. Trimming shortened V by 2 bases and J by 2 bases, and 9 bases separated the two germline ends.

The chain couples TRBV4-3 to TRBJ1-1, with 9 positions matching TRBD1. CDR3 length: 21 amino acids. After removal of 0 bases from V and 1 base from J, the junction contained 18 bases not matched to a gene. From germline, CDR1 is LGHNA and CDR2 YSLEER. The CDR3 region has the DNA TGCGCCAGCAGCCAAGATCTCCAACGGGGACAGGGATGGTTAGGGAACACTGAAGCTTTCTTT. It is translated as CASSQDLQRGQGWLGNTEAFF.

CDR3 DNA sequence: TGTGCCACCAGCAGGTACAGGGATGGGAACACTGAAGCTTTCTTT. Translated, it gives CATSRYRDGNTEAFF. The chain carries TRBV15 and TRBJ1-1; D is possibly TRBD1 (6 bases). CDR1 and CDR2 from the germline V gene are LNHNV and YYDKDF (reference sequence). The germline V and J ends were trimmed by 3 bases and 1 base, with 12 bases remaining between them. The CDR3 loop spans 15 amino acids.

This chain uses TRBV27 with TRBJ2-7, with D tentatively TRBD2 (8 bases). The V gene's germline CDR1 is MNHEY and CDR2 SMNVEV (reference sequence). The germline V and J ends were trimmed by 2 bases and 11 bases, with 25 bases remaining between them. CDR3 length: 16 residues. CDR3 in amino acids: CASSLHSGLAGGQEYF. The DNA for the CDR3 is TGTGCCAGCAGTTTACACTCCGGCCTAGCGGGTGGACAGGAGTACTTC.

J is TRBJ2-3 and V is TRBV6-2 or TRBV6-3; the D is unclear. Trimming pared 4 bases from V and 2 bases from J, leaving 4 bases between. CDR3 length: 12 residues. CDR1 MNHEY and CDR2 SVGEGT come from the germline V gene. For the CDR3, the DNA is TGTGCCAGCAGTTCTTCCACAGATACGCAGTATTTT. Encoded protein: CASSSSTDTQYF.

This chain links TRBV29-1 with TRBJ2-1; 8 bases map to TRBD2. J was trimmed by 9 bases and V by 6 bases; bases with no gene match: 16. Germline V CDR1 and CDR2: SQVTM, ANQGSEA. This CDR3 has 15 residues. The CDR3, as DNA: TGCAGCGTCGTAATAGGCGGGAGGTCCATAGGTGAGCAGTTCTTC. Translation gives CSVVIGGRSIGEQFF.

This clone has a single count. The chain links TRBV6-6 to TRBJ1-4; D is perhaps TRBD1 (5 bases). The CDR3 totals 17 residues. V lost 5 bases and J 4 bases, leaving 20 bases between the germline ends. The germline V gene has CDR1 MNHNY and CDR2 SVGAGI (reference sequence). CDR3 protein: CASSRTTGGLINEKLFF. DNA for the CDR3: TGTGCCAGCAGTCGAACCACGGGGGGACTGATTAATGAAAAACTGTTTTTT.

The rearrangement uses TRBV27 and TRBJ2-1; 7 nucleotides align to TRBD2. The CDR3 is made up of 16 amino acids. Germline V gene sequence: CDR1 MNHEY, CDR2 SMNVEV (reference sequence). V shed 6 bases and J 5 bases; nucleotides not matched to a gene: 13. CDR3 DNA: TGTGCCAGCAGCCCGCACTGGCGGGAGATTCACAATGAGCAGTTCTTC. It specifies CASSPHWREIHNEQFF.

This clone appeared once. Other DNA sequences from this sample encode an identical CDR3 as well. The rearrangement joins TRBV30 to TRBJ1-1; tentative D call: TRBD1 (5 bases). This CDR3 region has 11 residues. Trimming removed 3 bases at V and 6 bases at J, with 8 bases between. Looked up from germline, CDR1 is GTSNPN and CDR2 is SVGIG (reference sequence). The CDR3 coding sequence is TGTGCCTGGAGCTGGGGGGCTGAAGCTTTCTTT. It encodes CAWSWGAEAFF.

V gene TRBV5-1 combines with J gene TRBJ1-6; 7 nucleotides match TRBD1. The CDR3 totals 14 residues. V was pared by 3 bases and J by 8 bases, with 5 bases of the junction left unmatched. Germline CDR1 is SGHRS and CDR2 is YFSETQ. DNA for the CDR3: TGCGCCAGCAGCTGGGGACAGATGGATTCACCCCTCCACTTT. Its protein is CASSWGQMDSPLHF.

This clone was seen a single time. The chain combines TRBV5-1 with TRBJ2-3; D is possibly TRBD2 (6 bases). Trimming pared 1 base from V and 0 bases from J, leaving 12 bases between. The germline gives CDR1 SGHRS, CDR2 YFSETQ. The CDR3 totals 16 residues. CDR3 loop: CASSLPREASTDTQYF. CDR3 in DNA: TGCGCCAGCAGCTTGCCCAGGGAGGCGAGCACAGATACGCAGTATTTT.

The rearrangement uses TRBV9 and TRBJ2-7, with TRBD2 identical over 15 bases. V lost 4 bases and J lost 4; bases outside the gene matches: 3. Per the germline V gene, CDR1 is SGDLS and CDR2 is YYNGEE. The CDR3 contains 15 residues. CDR3 protein: CASSPGLAGGYEQYF. The CDR3 region has the DNA TGTGCCAGCAGCCCTGGACTAGCGGGAGGGTACGAGCAGTACTTC.